This T cell receptor beta chain was retrieved from a study of T cell responses to AZD1222 COVID-19 vaccine. Assay used: immunoSEQ multiplex PCR; TCRdb lists only in-frame clones, some missing. The repertoire includes over 90,000 clones, 84% of them detected once, and about a sixth sits in the top ten. Study-wide findings and caveats: Rises in breadth and depth of Spike-specific TCRs came after two AZD1222 doses. Repertoire sampling occurred only after the peak T cell response. With dominance at 160-218 and 743-854, vaccine-associated CD4 TCRs spanned spike.

As for this clone: Antigen: not known.

The CDR3 contains 16 residues. J lost 4 bases, V lost 4 bases, and 10 bases had no gene match. Germline-derived CDR1 and CDR2 are LGHDT and YNNKEL (reference sequence). The TCR originated in an adult in good health. This material consisted of peripheral blood, taken on day 0 of AZD1222 vaccination. The chain has TRBV3-1 (or the pseudogene TRBV3-2) and TRBJ2-3, with TRBD2 matching over 8 bases. The CDR3: CASSPTRAGGADTQYF. The CDR3 DNA is TGTGCCAGCAGCCCTACCCGGGCGGGAGGAGCAGATACGCAGTATTTT.